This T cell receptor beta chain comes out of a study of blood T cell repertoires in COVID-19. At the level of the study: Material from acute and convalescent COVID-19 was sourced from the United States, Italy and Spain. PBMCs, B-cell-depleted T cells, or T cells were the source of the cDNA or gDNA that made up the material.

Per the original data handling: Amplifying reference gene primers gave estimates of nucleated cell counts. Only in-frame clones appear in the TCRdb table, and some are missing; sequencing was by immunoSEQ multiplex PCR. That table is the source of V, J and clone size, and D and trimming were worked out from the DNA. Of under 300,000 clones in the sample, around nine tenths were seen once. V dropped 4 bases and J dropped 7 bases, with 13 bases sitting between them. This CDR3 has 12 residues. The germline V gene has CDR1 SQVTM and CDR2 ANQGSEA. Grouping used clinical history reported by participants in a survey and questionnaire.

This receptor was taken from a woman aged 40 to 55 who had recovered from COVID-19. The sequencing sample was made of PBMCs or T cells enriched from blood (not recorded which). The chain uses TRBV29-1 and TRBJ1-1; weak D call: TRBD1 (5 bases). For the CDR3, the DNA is TGCAGCGTTGGGGGGGGTCCAGGTGAAGCTTTCTTT. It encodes CSVGGGPGEAFF.